This T cell receptor (beta chain) was captured in a study of T-cell reconstitution after alpha-beta-depleted transplantation in children. A library of TCRbeta sequences, prepared with unique molecular identifiers, was generated. TCRdb processed the PCR reads anew with MiXCR; each CDR3 protein has one entry. This table has about 400,000 distinct CDR3 sequences, over 20% appearing once. Germline CDR1 reads SQVTM; CDR2 reads ANQGSEA. This CDR3 comprises 14 residues. V was cut by 6 bases and J by 8 bases, with 22 bases left in between. The specimen was PBMCs from the stem cell graft donor, collected from the stem cell graft. This sequence was found in a human donor who donated a stem cell graft to a child with acute myeloid leukemia. This chain connects TRBV29-1 to TRBJ1-2, with D unresolved. The DNA for the CDR3 is TGCAGCGTCAATGCTCCCCTGGGTGGTAGGGGCTACACCTTC. Translating gives CSVNAPLGGRGYTF.